Given below is one T cell receptor beta chain in context. This clone has only one observation. Its recognized antigen is unknown. No base qualities exist here, and no much larger clone lies one base off it. This record comes from a study of cytomegalovirus exposure and HLA in healthy donors (TCRdb year 2017). Broadly, across the study: An earlier analysis of roughly 500 of the donors reported 276 Gb of sequence data and approximately 120 million unique TCR beta sequences obtained from approximately 180 million T cells. About 280 gigabases of sequencing data and around 80 million unique TCR sequences made up an early release that covered approximately 650 HLA-typed donors. The genetic ancestry cluster associated with self-reported Caucasian donors included roughly 84% of the roughly 380 genotyped donors. The study was designed to test whether signatures of past pathogen exposure could be identified by cataloging public T cell receptors. Using immunosequencing, the study profiled T cell repertoires from 640 or so subjects and related those repertoires to cytomegalovirus serostatus. Besides the first cohort of some 670 subjects, a separate validation cohort made up of 120 or so different subjects was used. To predict cytomegalovirus infection status, the study brought together high-throughput TCR immunosequencing, statistical association of individual TCRs with disease status, and machine learning. To study patterns of TCR occurrence, a later analysis re-analyzed previously published TCR beta repertoires from just over 650 donors and added high-resolution HLA genotyping. Rather than using new phenotypic data, the later analysis identified candidate immune exposures from TCR beta sequences and from how often those sequences occurred across donors. In an earlier analysis of roughly 540 of the donors, high-throughput TCR beta sequencing was used to judge whether each TCR beta V gene segment behaved as functional or pseudogenic. Alongside the repertoire data, information on donor age, sex, ethnicity and CMV serostatus was compiled. A later genetic analysis used genome-wide SNP genotypes for about 60% of the roughly 700 donors, treating that subset as a discovery cohort. Every discovery cohort repertoire had been produced on one sequencing platform. Both class I and class II loci were covered by HLA typing, at four-digit resolution. Typing coverage differed by locus: A, B, C, DRB1 and DQB1 were typed in roughly 620-630 donors, DQA1 in approximately 520, DPA1 in 600 to 610, and DPB1 in 450 to 490. Because of strong linkage in the cohort, five DR-DQ haplotypes were treated as single units for association and clustering. On average, about 240,000 unique TCR beta nucleotide sequences were sequenced per donor among about 400 genotyped donors of the cohort, with around 19% of those sequences being non-productive.

Library creation used the immunoSEQ multiplex PCR assay. For the multiplex PCR, a mixture combining 60 forward primers for TCR Vbeta segments and 13 reverse primers for TCR Jbeta segments was used. The CDR3 region of rearranged TCR beta genes was amplified from genomic DNA with a multiplex PCR assay. The Illumina HiSeq System was used to sequence the amplified TCR beta libraries as 87-base-pair reads. The original pipeline was this. A later analysis counted tens of millions of unique TCR beta chains across the 700 or so repertoires, and roughly 9.9 million of these chains were shared by at least two donors. Raw reads were error-corrected and collapsed into unique sequences by a nearest-neighbor algorithm in which closely related sequences were merged to remove PCR and sequencing errors. CDR3 sequences were aligned to IMGT reference sequences to assign V, D and J gene segments. For a sequence to be retained, at least a six-nucleotide match to both a V gene segment and a J gene segment was required. A rearrangement was called productive if the CDR3 had no stop codons and remained in frame with V and J, and every other rearrangement was called non-productive. Following IMGT convention, CDR3 was defined as the stretch from the second conserved V-encoded cysteine up to the conserved J-encoded phenylalanine. The earlier analysis of a few hundred of the donors excluded sequences that lacked an unambiguous match to a single V gene segment. An earlier analysis of a few hundred of the donors classified V segments as functional when productive rearrangements were above 56.7% and as segregating when the standard deviation between donors was above 5%. To diagnose cytomegalovirus status from the catalog of TCR beta chain sequences, a statistical classification framework was built. V and J gene assignment, in a later analysis, came from comparing TCR nucleotide sequences with IMGT/GENE-DB human TR gene sequences. The TCRdist pipeline was used in a later analysis to assign CDR3 sequences and most-parsimonious VDJ recombination scenarios. A later analysis defined each TCR beta chain by its CDR3 amino acid sequence plus V-gene family, and excluded reads lacking a unique V-gene family. As a way to deal with suspected cross-contamination and a sequencing artifact, a later analysis dropped 450 to 700 nucleotide sequences that were highly shared and had low generation probability. A later analysis calculated a clonal expansion index for each public chain from normalized within-repertoire ranks of inferred template counts. A later analysis computed generation probabilities with a VDJ recombination model fitted to out-of-frame rearrangements, and checked the results against IGoR. In a later analysis, hypergeometric tests were used to score TCR-TCR, TCR-HLA and TCR-CMV co-occurrence, with a repertoire-size bias correction applied to TCR pairs. In a later analysis, false discovery rates were estimated by permuting HLA or CMV assignments 20 times. In a later analysis, co-occurring TCRs were grouped using DBSCAN, and TCRdist sequence similarity was added for clustering within HLA-allele-positive subsets. For co-occurrence clustering, repertoires with fewer than 30,000 or more than 120,000 public chains were excluded, along with about five repertoires with anomalous nucleotide sharing. TCRdb limited this immuneACCESS table to in-frame rearrangements with V and J called. A share of clones is missing; checked studies link under half to unresolved V genes, and the rest is unexplained. V and J calls and clone size follow that table, whereas D and trimming were derived from the DNA. Counted in this sample were around 99,000 clones; roughly 80% of them appeared once. Around 7.3% of the sample belongs to the ten largest clones.

Points the paper makes about the study in general: V-gene and J-gene trimming of TCR beta chains was associated with a missense DCLRE1C variant in a later genetic analysis, and the association was replicated in an independent cohort. Most TCR sequences were seen in very few donors, while some public TCRs were found in many individuals. When HLA alleles, especially DR and DQ, strongly co-occurred, TCR associations were difficult to assign to individual alleles. Linkage disequilibrium might explain the correlated functional status among segregating V segments, but an unknown experimental factor could not be ruled out. According to a later analysis, parvovirus B19, influenza, CMV and Epstein-Barr virus appeared linked to several top co-occurrence clusters. According to a later analysis, most CMV-associated TCR beta chains appeared to be HLA-restricted, and the HLA associations seemed to be driven largely by CMV exposure. According to a later genetic analysis, donors in an Asian-associated ancestry cluster had fewer N-insertions in productive TCRs than the approximately 700-donor mean. Roughly 17 rarely observed V segments, including chromosome 9 orphons, were excluded from the earlier analysis of approximately 500 of the donors because counts were too low. Roughly uniform sequencing depth across donors was assumed in presence/absence analyses, although this assumption may not hold. HLA typing was unavailable for some donors at each locus, so association tests used only the typed subset. In an earlier analysis of some 540 of the donors, most TCR beta V segments appeared in productive rearrangements about 87% or about 30% of the time, broadly matching IMGT annotations. The study gave a list of some 150 TCR beta chains associated with cytomegalovirus. In vitro tests confirmed that a few of the cytomegalovirus-associated TCR beta chains recognize cytomegalovirus antigens. Compared with equally common non-associated chains, HLA-associated TCR beta chains in a later analysis were more clonally expanded and had lower generation probabilities. This cohort had only TCR beta chains sequenced, and the lack of alpha or paired-chain data limited which features could be detected. A further reported finding was that TCR beta sequences accurately predicted the HLA-A and HLA-B alleles for most subjects in the first cohort. A group of highly shared sequence variants was considered likely to be a technical artifact of the sequencing pipeline. The 87-base-pair reads could not distinguish some IMGT-functional V segments, including TRBV6-2 and TRBV6-3, so those segments were excluded. CMV serostatus was the only immune exposure information available for the cohort. According to a later analysis, TCR association rates differed among HLA loci, with DRB1 alleles showing the most associated TCRs and HLA-C alleles showing the fewest. The authors suggested that the approach could potentially be generalized to other disease states and immunological phenotypes. Cytomegalovirus status was reported to be diagnosed by the classifier with high specificity and sensitivity in both the original and validation cohorts. Specific HLA alleles were associated with 15,000 to 20,000 TCR beta sequences at a false discovery rate of 0.05 in a later analysis.

The cohort consisted of 650 to 700 healthy bone marrow donors. At the time of sampling, every cohort member was nominally healthy, though immune exposures that went unrecorded were likely present. The donor tested CMV seropositive, placing the donor among the 290 or so seropositive members of the cohort. A peripheral blood sample was provided by each donor, and peripheral blood mononuclear cells were used for TCR beta sequencing. The Qiagen DNeasy Blood Extraction Kit was used to extract genomic DNA from the blood cell samples. Its CDR3 holds 17 amino acids, cysteine through phenylalanine. The only DNA kept is the CDR3, 51 bases in frame from the first base. The trim is 0 bases for V and 5 bases for J, with a gap of 17 bases between the germline ends. The germline V gene supplies CDR1 SGHTA and CDR2 FQGNSA.

The receptor's source is a man in his fifties or sixties in good health and CMV-seropositive. The V and J segments used are TRBV7-2 and TRBJ2-4; TRBD2 is a weak D gene call, 6 bases matching. The sample comprised PBMCs. At the DNA level, the sequence is TGTGCCAGCAGCTTAGCGCCGGTGGGGGGTAGGGAAAACATTCAGTACTTC. Its protein is CASSLAPVGGRENIQYF.